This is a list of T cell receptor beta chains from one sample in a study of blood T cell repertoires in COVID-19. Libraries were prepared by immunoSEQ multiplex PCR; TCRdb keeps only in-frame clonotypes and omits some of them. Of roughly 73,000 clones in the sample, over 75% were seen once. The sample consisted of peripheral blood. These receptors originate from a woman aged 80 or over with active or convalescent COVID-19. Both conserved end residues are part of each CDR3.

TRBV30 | CAWSGPGLPMTQYF
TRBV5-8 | CASSLTGTWDEQFF
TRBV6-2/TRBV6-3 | CASSSDRITDTQYF
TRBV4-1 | CASSRGPENSNQPQHF
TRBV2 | CASRLQGEQYF
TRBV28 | CASSLLVAGEGDTQYF
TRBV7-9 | CASSHQGTQAFF
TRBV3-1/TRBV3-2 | CASSRTFYEQYF
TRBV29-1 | CSVDPGTGGTEAFF
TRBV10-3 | CAISGDRVDGYTF
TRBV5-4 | CASSFGQGNYETQYF
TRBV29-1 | CSAAVAGVTDTQYF
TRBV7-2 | CASSETGLAGDTQYF
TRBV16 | CASSKKQLNSPLHF
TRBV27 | CASSLSGSPYYGYTF
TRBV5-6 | CASSDGTTDYGYTF
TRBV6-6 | CASSYSGGDNSPLHF
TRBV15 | CATSRERSGSSGGYTF
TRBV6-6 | CASSPRDYYNSPLHF
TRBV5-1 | CASSLDITHNSPLHF
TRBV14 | CASSQAPVGGYTF
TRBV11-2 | CASSFLAGPLLDTDTQYF
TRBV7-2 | CASSLAGANQPQHF
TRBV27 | CASSWRGTDLNIQYF
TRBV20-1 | CSASYRGGNNEQFF
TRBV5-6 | CASSAETGAGNTIYF
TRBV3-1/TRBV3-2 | CASSQGIMVRKEYF
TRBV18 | CASSPFPVMITEAFF
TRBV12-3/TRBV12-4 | CASSLGLSQHF
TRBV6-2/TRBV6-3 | CASSWREGAYNEQFF
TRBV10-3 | CAISASGTGGEKLFF
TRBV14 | CASSSETGPSPYSNQPQHF
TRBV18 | CASSPIGTGFGPDQPQHF
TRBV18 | CASSPDAYRNTEAFF
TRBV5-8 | CASSLEGYGLRDEKLFF
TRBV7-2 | CASSLARTGGRSNQPQHF
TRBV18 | CASSSLSTDTQYF
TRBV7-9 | CASSLGTVPYEQYF
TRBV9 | CASSTTGGGEKLFF
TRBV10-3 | CATEAGRASYNEQFF
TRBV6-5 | CATPGGADSYEQYF
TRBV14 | CASSQVGGRMVTGELFF
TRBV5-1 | CASSSTTGYMNTEAFF
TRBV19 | CASSNSGGAVLDEQYF
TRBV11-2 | CASSSYSGMSSYEQYF
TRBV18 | CASSPFSVAGQGNTGELFF
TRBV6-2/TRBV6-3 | CASSYLRRGVEYNEQFF
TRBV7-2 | CASSLDGQFQPQHF
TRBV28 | CASTSGTGELFF
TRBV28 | CASSPSFVSEAFF
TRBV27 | CASRMTASAPNSPLHF
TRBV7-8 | CASSWGTGPNTEAFF
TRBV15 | CATSRDLGMPGAGANVLTF
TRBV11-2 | CASSLGTSEGSGANVLTF
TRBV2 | CASTSIPGDGYTF
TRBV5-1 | CASSLLRAGPSGNTIYF
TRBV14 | CASSHSGNTEAFF